One sample yielded the 6 T cell receptor beta chains listed below, sequenced in a study of metastatic and nonmetastatic thyroid tumors. Until they underwent thyroid surgery, no patient had received any treatment. TCRdb re-analyzed the PCR reads using MiXCR. The repertoire includes 8,700 or so clones, around 28% of them detected once, and roughly a fifth sits in the top ten. The specimen sequenced was tumor tissue. These receptors came from a female donor with papillary thyroid cancer or a benign thyroid nodule (not recorded which). Some clones in this sample may be carry-over from other donors' samples.

This chain joins TRBV7-2 and TRBJ2-7; no clear D gene. V was trimmed by 9 bases and J by 6 bases, leaving 12 bases between them. Germline CDR1 SGHTA, CDR2 FQGNSA. The CDR3 runs to 11 residues. DNA for the CDR3: TGTGCCAGTTCCTCCCCGGTCGAGCAGTACTTC. Translated: CASSSPVEQYF.

This clone was recorded many times. The sample carries other DNA sequences with the same CDR3. The chain is built from TRBV6-4 and TRBJ2-1, with TRBD2 identical over 14 bases. The CDR3 runs to 16 residues. CDR1 is MRHNA, CDR2 SNTAGT, per germline. The trim removed 5 bases at V and 4 bases at J, leaving 4 bases unmatched. This CDR3 is CASSRTSGRTYNEQFF. CDR3 DNA sequence: TGTGCCAGCAGTCGGACTAGCGGGAGGACTTACAATGAGCAGTTCTTC.

This clone was seen a handful of times. CDR3: CASSSGSGPTPYEQYF. DNA of the CDR3: TGTGCCAGCAGTTCCGGGTCGGGACCGACGCCTTACGAGCAGTACTTC. The chain recombines TRBV27 with TRBJ2-7; D may correspond to TRBD1 or TRBD2 (5 bases each). This CDR3 spans 16 amino acids. Germline V gene sequence: CDR1 MNHEY, CDR2 SMNVEV (reference sequence). Trimming took off 4 bases at V and 4 bases at J, with 20 bases between the two ends.

The chain carries TRBV5-1 and TRBJ1-2, with D possibly matching TRBD1 (6 bases). CDR1 SGHRS and CDR2 YFSETQ come from the germline V gene. Trimming removed 0 bases at V and 8 bases at J, with 17 bases between. The CDR3 is made up of 15 amino acids. The CDR3 sequence is CASSLDAGTTRGYTF. The CDR3 DNA reads as TGCGCCAGCAGCTTGGATGCGGGGACAACTCGCGGCTACACCTTC.

The V gene is TRBV20-1, the J gene TRBJ2-1; 9 bases match TRBD2. The CDR3 covers 15 residues. Germline V lookup: CDR1 DFQATT, CDR2 SNEGSKA (reference sequence). Trimming removed 2 bases from V and 4 bases from J; junction bases left unmatched: 6. CDR3: CSARIAGVKYNEQFF. The DNA for the CDR3 is TGCAGTGCTAGAATAGCGGGGGTCAAGTACAATGAGCAGTTCTTC.

This sequence joins TRBV5-1 and TRBJ2-1; D gene unclear. V dropped 1 base and J dropped 3 bases, with 8 bases sitting between them. The CDR3 has 14 amino acids. Germline CDR1 SGHRS, CDR2 YFSETQ. CDR3 region: CASSLSSGYNEQFF. CDR3 sequence (DNA): TGCGCCAGCAGCTTGAGTTCGGGCTACAATGAGCAGTTCTTC.